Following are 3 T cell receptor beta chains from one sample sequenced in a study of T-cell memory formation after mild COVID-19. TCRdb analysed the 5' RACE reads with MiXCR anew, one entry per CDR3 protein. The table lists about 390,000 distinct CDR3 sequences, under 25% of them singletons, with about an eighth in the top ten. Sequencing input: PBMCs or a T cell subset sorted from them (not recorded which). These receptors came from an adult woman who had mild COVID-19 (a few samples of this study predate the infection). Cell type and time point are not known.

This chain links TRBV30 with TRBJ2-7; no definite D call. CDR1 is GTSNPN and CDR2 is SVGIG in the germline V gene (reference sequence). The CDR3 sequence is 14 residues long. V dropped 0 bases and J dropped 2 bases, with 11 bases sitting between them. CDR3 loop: CAWSVRASAYEQYF. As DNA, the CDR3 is TGTGCCTGGAGTGTACGGGCCAGTGCCTACGAGCAGTACTTC.

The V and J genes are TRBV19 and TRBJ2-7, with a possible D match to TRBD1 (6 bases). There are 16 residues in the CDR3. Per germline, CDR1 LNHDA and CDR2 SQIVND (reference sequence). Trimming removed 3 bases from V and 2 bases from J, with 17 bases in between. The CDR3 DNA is TGTGCCAGTAGTATGAGATTAGTGGACAGCCCCTACGAGCAGTACTTC. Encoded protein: CASSMRLVDSPYEQYF.

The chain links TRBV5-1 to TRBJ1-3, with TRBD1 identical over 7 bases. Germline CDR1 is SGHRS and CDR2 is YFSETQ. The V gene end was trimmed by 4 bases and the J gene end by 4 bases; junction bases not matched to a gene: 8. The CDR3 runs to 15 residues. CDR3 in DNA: TGCGCCAGCAGCGCTCCGGAGACAGGGGGAAACACCATATATTTT. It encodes CASSAPETGGNTIYF.